This T cell receptor (beta chain) was found in a study of early T cells in non-severe SARS-CoV-2 infection. The wider study: Unsorted whole-blood RNA was sequenced in bulk, leaving chains unpaired.

Comment on this clonotype: Antigen: not known.

Each cDNA molecule carried a unique molecular identifier. TCRdb called the 5' RACE reads again in MiXCR, with one record for every CDR3 protein. This sample has roughly 35,000 distinct CDR3 sequences, with approximately 6.3% found just once. V was cut by 0 bases and J by 0 bases, with 14 bases left in between. The CDR3 runs 18 residues. CDR1 is SGHAT and CDR2 is FQNNGV in the germline V gene. Regarding the study as a whole: Anti-spike CD8 specificities were favored by VDJdb matching, whose results missed private and CD4 specificities.

The chain links TRBV11-2 to TRBJ2-2; a possible D gene is TRBD1 (6 bases). Specimen: whole blood. The source of this sequence is an adult who was a healthcare worker with PCR-confirmed SARS-CoV-2 infection or an uninfected control (not recorded which). CDR3 amino acids: CASSLDSGHAANTGELFF. The CDR3 nucleotides read TGTGCCAGCAGCTTAGATTCGGGACACGCCGCGAACACCGGGGAGCTGTTTTTT.